Shown below are 19 T cell receptor beta chains from a single sample sequenced in a study of OX40 agonist ivuxolimab in advanced cancers. Sequencing used immunoSEQ multiplex PCR; TCRdb keeps in-frame clones, though not all of them. The data hold approximately 11,000 clones, with approximately 62% observed a single time. The source material was CD4+ or CD8+ T cells sorted from blood, sampled in a trial of the OX40 agonist ivuxolimab. These receptors were collected from an adult with an advanced solid tumor such as melanoma, head and neck, liver or kidney cancer.

This chain connects TRBV19 to TRBJ1-5; D may be TRBD1 (5 bases). The germline V and J ends were trimmed by 3 bases and 1 base, with 13 bases remaining between them. Germline CDR1 is LNHDA and CDR2 is SQIVND (reference sequence). CDR3 length: 16 residues. The CDR3 nucleotides are TGTGCCAGTAGTATGGGGCAGGGTAGGAGCAATCAGCCCCAGCATTTT. As protein: CASSMGQGRSNQPQHF.

The J gene is TRBJ2-7, the V gene TRBV2; D perhaps matches TRBD2 (6 bases). Trimming took 1 base from V and 9 from J, leaving 13 bases between them. Germline V gene sequence: CDR1 SNHLY, CDR2 FYNNEI. The CDR3 is made up of 13 amino acids. CDR3 loop: CASSEVREDVQYF. CDR3 nucleotides: TGTGCCAGCAGTGAAGTCAGGGAGGATGTGCAGTACTTC. Based on the CDR3 plus reference TRBV2 and TRBJ2-7, the full variable domain is EPEVTQTPSHQVTQMGQEVILRCVPISNHLYFYWYRQILGQKVEFLVSFYNNEISEKSEIFDDQFSVERPDGSNFTLKIRSTKLEDSAMYFCASSEVREDVQYFGPGTRLTVT.

The rearrangement uses TRBV2 and TRBJ2-7, with 7 bases identical to TRBD2. CDR3 length: 13 amino acids. In germline, CDR1 is SNHLY, CDR2 FYNNEI. V dropped 8 bases and J dropped 4; count of bases not matched to a gene: 8. The CDR3 DNA follows: TGTGCCAGCCTTGCGGGAGAAGGATACGAGCAGTACTTC. Amino acid sequence: CASLAGEGYEQYF.

The V gene is TRBV27, the J gene TRBJ1-5; D is unresolved. This CDR3 is 13 amino acids long. Germline V gene data show CDR1 as MNHEY and CDR2 as SMNVEV (reference sequence). With 4 bases removed from V and 9 bases from J, the gap between germline ends came to 13 bases. CDR3 nucleotides: TGTGCCAGCAGTTACCCCTCCTGGCCGCCCCAGCATTTT. It yields the protein CASSYPSWPPQHF.

The rearrangement joins TRBV7-2 to TRBJ2-2, with a weak D call TRBD1 (6 bases). Germline assignment: CDR1 SGHTA and CDR2 FQGNSA. The CDR3 runs 15 residues. Trimming pared 1 base from V and 5 bases from J, leaving 11 bases between. The CDR3 region has the DNA TGTGCCAGCAGCTTAGACTGGGGGCGGACCGGGGAGCTGTTTTTT. Amino acids: CASSLDWGRTGELFF.

V is TRBV6-5 and J is TRBJ2-7; 9 bases match TRBD2. CDR3 length equals 16 residues. Germline loops: CDR1 MNHEY, CDR2 SVGAGI. The V gene end was trimmed by 4 bases and the J gene end by 3 bases; junction bases not matched to a gene: 10. The DNA of the CDR3 is TGTGCCAGCAGTTCTCCCCGGGGCGGGGGGGTCTACGAGCAGTACTTC. This translates into CASSSPRGGGVYEQYF.

This clone was counted only a few times. The V call is TRBV4-2, the J call TRBJ2-7; D is tentatively TRBD1 or TRBD2 (5 bases each). CDR1 is LGHNA and CDR2 is YNFKEQ in the germline V gene. CDR3 length: 15 residues. V gave up 0 bases and J gave up 3 bases, with 12 bases separating them. CDR3 bases: TGTGCCAGCAGCCAAGAGCTACAGGACTTCTACGAGCAGTACTTC. Its protein is CASSQELQDFYEQYF.

This clone was observed a single time. This sequence joins TRBV5-4 and TRBJ2-7; 7 bases agree with TRBD2. Germline-derived CDR1 and CDR2 are SGHNT and YYREEE (reference sequence). The CDR3 is 14 amino acids. V was pared by 4 bases and J by 4 bases, with 8 bases of the junction left unmatched. CDR3 loop: CASSPAAGEYEQYF. For the CDR3, the DNA is TGTGCCAGCAGCCCGGCCGCGGGAGAGTACGAGCAGTACTTC.

This chain uses TRBV11-2 with TRBJ2-1; 7 nucleotides align to TRBD2. The ends lost 4 bases at V and 2 bases at J; junction bases unmatched: 8. CDR1 is SGHAT and CDR2 is FQNNGV in the germline V gene. This CDR3 region has 16 residues. The CDR3 coding sequence is TGTGCCAGCAGCTCTTGGGGGGGAAGGGCCTACAATGAGCAGTTCTTC. Its protein product is CASSSWGGRAYNEQFF.

This chain links TRBV7-9 with TRBJ2-2, with unresolved D. This CDR3 comprises 11 residues. CDR1 and CDR2 from the germline V gene are SEHNR and FQNEAQ (reference sequence). V shed 3 bases and J shed 8 bases, with 4 bases lying between them. The CDR3 region is CASSFVGELFF. The CDR3 DNA sequence: TGTGCCAGCAGCTTCGTGGGGGAGCTGTTTTTT.

V and J are TRBV7-9 and TRBJ2-7; D not certain. V gave up 1 base and J gave up 0 bases, with 13 bases separating them. In germline, CDR1 is SEHNR, CDR2 FQNEAQ (reference sequence). There are 16 residues in the CDR3. The CDR3 nucleotides read TGTGCCAGCAGCTTAGGGCCTGACCGGTACTCCTACGAGCAGTACTTC. This gives the protein CASSLGPDRYSYEQYF.

The chain couples TRBV5-1 to TRBJ2-2; TRBD2 aligns across 7 bases. Germline CDR1 SGHRS, CDR2 YFSETQ. The V and J ends lost 2 bases and 1 base, in that order; junction bases with no gene match: 5. The CDR3 contains 16 residues. The chain's CDR3 is CASSFGLAVNTGELFF. The CDR3 DNA sequence: TGCGCCAGCAGCTTTGGTCTAGCGGTGAACACCGGGGAGCTGTTTTTT.

There are a few counts of this clone. The chain uses TRBV28 and TRBJ2-3; D not certain. The CDR3 contains 14 residues. Deletions cut 1 base from V and 7 bases from J, with 12 bases between. CDR1 is MDHEN and CDR2 is SYDVKM in the germline V gene. The CDR3 loop reads CASSLSGVGYTQYF. CDR3 bases: TGTGCCAGCAGTTTATCCGGTGTCGGCTATACGCAGTATTTT.

The CDR3 here is CAISEPGATNEKLFF. Here the CDR3 DNA reads TGTGCCATCAGTGAGCCTGGAGCAACTAATGAAAAACTGTTTTTT. The J gene is TRBJ1-4, the V gene TRBV10-3; no clear D gene. Per the germline V gene, CDR1 is ENHRY and CDR2 is SYGVKD. The CDR3 has 15 amino acids. Trimming took 2 bases from V and 0 from J, leaving 7 bases between them.

The V call is TRBV9, the J call TRBJ2-7, with D tentatively TRBD1 or TRBD2 (5 bases each). The CDR3 covers 13 residues. Germline V gene lookup returns CDR1 SGDLS and CDR2 YYNGEE. With 0 bases removed from V and 2 bases from J, the gap between germline ends came to 6 bases. CDR3: CASSVGDAYEQYF. The CDR3 coding sequence is TGTGCCAGCAGCGTAGGGGACGCCTACGAGCAGTACTTC.

This clone appeared a single time. The rearrangement links TRBV7-6 to TRBJ1-1; D not certain. The CDR3 extends over 13 amino acids. Germline V gene sequence: CDR1 SGHVS, CDR2 FNYEAQ. V was clipped by 0 bases and J by 8 bases, with 10 bases between them. CDR3 amino acids: CASSLAEGREAFF. CDR3 nucleotides: TGTGCCAGCAGCTTAGCTGAAGGCCGGGAAGCTTTCTTT.

The genes are TRBV5-1 and TRBJ2-3; 13 positions agree with TRBD2. The CDR3 sequence is 16 residues long. Germline V gives CDR1 SGHRS, CDR2 YFSETQ. Losses at the gene ends were 5 bases for V and 5 bases for J; bases not matched to a gene: 8. CDR3 residues: CASRRGLAGDKDTQYF. CDR3 coding DNA: TGCGCCAGCAGGAGAGGACTAGCGGGAGATAAAGATACGCAGTATTTT.

This clone was counted between two and nine times. The V gene is TRBV28, the J gene TRBJ1-3; TRBD1 might be the D (5 bases). The length of the CDR3 is 12 residues. Trimming pared 6 bases from V and 8 bases from J, leaving 11 bases between. Per the germline V gene, CDR1 is MDHEN and CDR2 is SYDVKM. CDR3 in amino acids: CASRRRGDTIYF. The CDR3 nucleotides are TGTGCCAGCAGAAGAAGGGGTGACACCATATATTTT.

V is TRBV28 and J is TRBJ1-1; a possible D gene is TRBD1 (6 bases). The V end lost 5 bases, the J end lost 0 bases, and 13 bases lay between the germline ends. The length of the CDR3 is 15 residues. Germline-derived CDR1 and CDR2 are MDHEN and SYDVKM. Here the CDR3 DNA reads TGTGCCAGCAGTCTTTATCAGGGGATGAACACTGAAGCTTTCTTT. Translating gives CASSLYQGMNTEAFF.